This is a list of T cell receptor beta chains from one sample in a study of beta chain features in type 1 diabetes. The protocol was immunoSEQ multiplex PCR, while the TCRdb copy is restricted to in-frame clones and leaves out a portion. The data contain hundreds of thousands of clones, about a sixth of them singletons. The sample comprised naive CD4+ T cells from blood. The receptors were sampled from a woman aged 18-29 years in good health. The CDR3 runs from the conserved cysteine through the conserved F or W. A D gene is named only where the DNA matches it firmly. Not every row has a clone size; where given, it reads once, few, many or a size class.

D gene: -; J gene: TRBJ2-6; V gene: TRBV9; clone size: few; CDR3 protein: CASSVTGSGANVLTF; CDR3 DNA: TGTGCCAGCAGCGTAACAGGGAGTGGGGCCAACGTCCTGACTTTC
D gene: -; J gene: TRBJ2-5; V gene: TRBV7-2; clone size: few; CDR3 protein: CASSLTSGETQYF; CDR3 DNA: TGTGCCAGCAGCTTAACCTCAGGAGAGACCCAGTACTTC
D gene: -; J gene: TRBJ2-1; V gene: TRBV7-2; clone size: -; CDR3 protein: CASSLASTGGHEQFF; CDR3 DNA: TGTGCCAGCAGCTTAGCATCTACTGGCGGGCATGAGCAGTTCTTC
D gene: TRBD1; J gene: TRBJ2-7; V gene: TRBV27; clone size: few; CDR3 protein: CASSLRPGQDRAYEQYF; CDR3 DNA: TGTGCCAGCAGTTTACGACCGGGACAGGATCGCGCCTACGAGCAGTACTTC
D gene: TRBD2; J gene: TRBJ2-7; V gene: TRBV19; clone size: -; CDR3 protein: CASKRGMASYEQYF; CDR3 DNA: TGTGCCAGTAAGCGGGGAATGGCCTCCTACGAGCAGTACTTC
D gene: TRBD1; J gene: TRBJ2-1; V gene: TRBV18; clone size: few; CDR3 protein: CASSQGTGTYNEQFF; CDR3 DNA: TGTGCCAGCTCACAAGGGACAGGAACCTACAATGAGCAGTTCTTC
D gene: TRBD2; J gene: TRBJ2-5; V gene: TRBV6-5; clone size: -; CDR3 protein: CASSWKGLAVQETQYF; CDR3 DNA: TGTGCCAGCAGTTGGAAGGGACTAGCGGTCCAAGAGACCCAGTACTTC
D gene: -; J gene: TRBJ1-3; V gene: TRBV28; clone size: -; CDR3 protein: CASSSGPHRDTIYF; CDR3 DNA: TGTGCCAGCAGTTCCGGGCCCCACAGGGACACCATATATTTT
D gene: -; J gene: TRBJ1-2; V gene: TRBV5-8; clone size: few; CDR3 protein: CASSLTAPYGYTF; CDR3 DNA: TGTGCCAGCAGCTTGACAGCCCCGTATGGCTACACCTTC
D gene: -; J gene: TRBJ2-1; V gene: TRBV7-2; clone size: -; CDR3 protein: CASSLAGVSYNEQFF; CDR3 DNA: TGTGCCAGCAGCTTAGCGGGGGTCTCCTACAATGAGCAGTTCTTC